Following are 18 T cell receptor beta chains from one sample sequenced in a study of blood T cell repertoires in COVID-19 (dated by TCRdb to about 2020). Libraries were built with the immunoSEQ multiplex PCR assay. In its TCRdb copy, this immuneACCESS table keeps in-frame sequences only and misses some clones. Where compared with another copy, unresolved V genes explain less than half of these, and the others have no known cause. This sample gives around 41,000 clones in total; roughly 90% of them show up just once. Of the sample, about 6% is held by the ten largest clones. Sequences were obtained from peripheral blood. These receptors were taken from a human donor in a cohort sampled during active COVID-19.

As for this clone: The sample carries other DNA sequences with the same CDR3. The genes are TRBV6-2 or TRBV6-3 and TRBJ2-7; TRBD2 agrees at 11 bases. The CDR3 length is 14 residues. Per the germline V gene, CDR1 is MNHEY and CDR2 is SVGEGT. V shed 2 bases, J shed 3 bases, and the junction held 0 bases outside the gene matches. The CDR3 spells CASSYGTSGYEQYF. As DNA, the CDR3 is TGTGCCAGCAGTTACGGGACTAGCGGCTACGAGCAGTACTTC.

This chain joins TRBV29-1 and TRBJ2-2, with 7 bases aligning to TRBD1. The germline V gene encodes CDR1 SQVTM and CDR2 ANQGSEA. The CDR3 contains 17 residues. The V gene end was trimmed by 6 bases and the J gene end by 4 bases; junction bases not matched to a gene: 17. CDR3 DNA: TGCAGCGTAAAATCGACAGGGATGAGTGAAAGCACCGGGGAGCTGTTTTTT. Translating gives CSVKSTGMSESTGELFF.

The chain combines TRBV18 with TRBJ2-3, with TRBD1 identical over 8 bases. Trimming cost V 4 bases and J 6 bases; bases outside gene matches: 9. Germline values: CDR1 KGHSH, CDR2 LQKENI. This CDR3 comprises 15 residues. The CDR3 DNA reads TGTGCCAGCTCACAAGGGACAGGCAGCATGGATACGCAGTATTTT. Its translation is CASSQGTGSMDTQYF. Filled out from reference TRBV18 and TRBJ2-3, the complete variable domain reads NAGVMQNPRHLVRRRGQEARLRCSPMKGHSHVYWYRQLPEEGLKFMVYLQKENIIDESGMPKERFSAEFPKEGPSILRIQQVVRGDSAAYFCASSQGTGSMDTQYFGPGTRLTVL.

The V and J genes are TRBV12-3 or TRBV12-4 and TRBJ2-5, with D uncertain. With 3 bases removed from V and 4 bases from J, the gap between germline ends came to 6 bases. This CDR3 contains 12 residues. The DNA of the CDR3 is TGTGCCAGCAGTTTCAGTACAGAGACCCAGTACTTC. It codes for CASSFSTETQYF.

The chain couples TRBV24-1 to TRBJ2-3; weak D call: TRBD1 (6 bases). Germline lookup yields CDR1 KGHDR and CDR2 SFDVKD. Trimming took 4 bases from V and 1 from J, leaving 14 bases between them. This CDR3 spans 16 amino acids. CDR3 bases: TGTGCCACCAGTGACCCACAGGGCGGCGGCACAGATACGCAGTATTTT. The encoded protein is CATSDPQGGGTDTQYF.

The chain links TRBV6-1 to TRBJ1-6; D is perhaps TRBD1 (6 bases). The length of the CDR3 is 15 residues. Trimming pared 1 base from V and 5 bases from J, leaving 9 bases between. Germline V CDR1 and CDR2: MNHNS, SASEGT. As DNA, the CDR3 is TGTGCCAGCAGTGAAGAAACAGGGAATAATTCACCCCTCCACTTT. Its translation is CASSEETGNNSPLHF.

The rearrangement uses TRBV7-2 and TRBJ2-7; 9 bases line up with TRBD1. After removal of 4 bases from V and 6 bases from J, the junction contained 10 bases not matched to a gene. The germline V gene has CDR1 SGHTA and CDR2 FQGNSA. This CDR3 contains 15 residues. CDR3 bases: TGTGCCAGCAGCTCCTCCGGGACAGGGTACATCGAGCAGTACTTC. As protein: CASSSSGTGYIEQYF.

The chain links TRBV7-6 to TRBJ1-4; 9 positions match TRBD1. Germline V gene data show CDR1 as SGHVS and CDR2 as FNYEAQ. The CDR3 length is 16 residues. V shed 4 bases and J 2 bases; nucleotides not matched to a gene: 5. CDR3 protein: CASSSRTGDTNEKLFF. CDR3 in DNA: TGTGCCAGCAGCTCTCGGACAGGGGATACTAATGAAAAACTGTTTTTT.

The V call is TRBV5-8, the J call TRBJ1-1, with D possibly matching TRBD1 (6 bases). This CDR3 region has 16 residues. Trimming took off 5 bases at V and 2 bases at J, with 19 bases between the two ends. The germline gives CDR1 SGHTS, CDR2 YDEGEE. CDR3 residues: CASRREGGIGNTEAFF. CDR3 in DNA: TGTGCCAGCAGGAGGGAGGGGGGGATAGGAAACACTGAAGCTTTCTTT.

The chain employs TRBV2 and TRBJ1-3, with 10 bases fitting TRBD1. Germline values: CDR1 SNHLY, CDR2 FYNNEI. The V gene end was trimmed by 2 bases and the J gene end by 9 bases; junction bases not matched to a gene: 7. The length of the CDR3 is 15 residues. The CDR3 coding sequence is TGTGCCAGCAGTGAAAGTAGGACAGGGGGTAGCACCATATATTTT. This codes for CASSESRTGGSTIYF.

This CDR3 reads CAISEQEISNTEAFF. CDR3 DNA: TGTGCCATCAGTGAGCAGGAAATCTCGAACACTGAAGCTTTCTTT. J is TRBJ1-1 and V is TRBV10-3; no clear D. The CDR3 is 15 amino acids. Per germline, CDR1 ENHRY and CDR2 SYGVKD. Trimming cost V 2 bases and J 1 base, with 11 bases left between them.

This clone appeared a single time. The V gene is TRBV19, the J gene TRBJ1-1; the match to TRBD1 covers 8 bases. The length of the CDR3 is 14 residues. V dropped 5 bases and J dropped 5; count of bases not matched to a gene: 7. Looked up from germline, CDR1 is LNHDA and CDR2 is SQIVND (reference sequence). The CDR3 DNA sequence: TGTGCCAGTAGTTTTGACAGGGGTGGGACTGAAGCTTTCTTT. Amino acids: CASSFDRGGTEAFF.

This rearrangement joins TRBV5-6 to TRBJ2-2; possibly TRBD2 for D (7 bases). V dropped 2 bases and J dropped 4 bases, with 24 bases sitting between them. CDR1 SGHDT and CDR2 YYEEEE come from the germline V gene. The CDR3 spans 19 residues. The CDR3 sequence is CASSLPLLIGGARTGELFF. DNA for the CDR3: TGTGCCAGCAGCTTACCACTCCTTATTGGGGGGGCGCGCACCGGGGAGCTGTTTTTT.

The V gene is TRBV7-9, the J gene TRBJ2-1, with D perhaps TRBD2 (9 bases). The ends were cut back, 2 bases at V and 7 bases at J, with 24 bases in the middle. The CDR3 consists of 18 residues. Germline V gene lookup returns CDR1 SEHNR and CDR2 FQNEAQ (reference sequence). The CDR3 sequence: CASSLWTGRREGRNEQFF. The CDR3 nucleotides read TGTGCCAGCAGCTTATGGACAGGGAGGCGGGAGGGCCGTAATGAGCAGTTCTTC.

The chain has TRBV4-1 and TRBJ2-7, with a tentative D call TRBD2 (6 bases). The germline V and J ends were trimmed by 1 base and 3 bases, with 13 bases remaining between them. The CDR3 runs 15 residues. Germline loops: CDR1 MGHRA, CDR2 YSYEKL. The CDR3 region has the DNA TGCGCCAGCAGCCAAGTGGTTGGGGGAGGCTACGAGCAGTACTTC. Its protein product is CASSQVVGGGYEQYF.

The V call is TRBV15, the J call TRBJ1-5; 8 nucleotides agree with TRBD1. V gave up 5 bases and J gave up 5 bases; unmatched junction bases: 8. CDR1 is LNHNV, CDR2 YYDKDF, per germline (reference sequence). The CDR3 consists of 15 residues. The CDR3: CATSYLRGPYQPQHF. The CDR3 DNA reads TGTGCCACCAGCTATCTCAGGGGGCCGTATCAGCCCCAGCATTTT.

This chain connects TRBV19 to TRBJ2-3, with 7 bases lining up with TRBD1. Germline trimming cut 10 bases from V and 4 bases from J; bases unmatched to any gene: 5. The germline gives CDR1 LNHDA, CDR2 SQIVND (reference sequence). There are 12 residues in the CDR3. CDR3 in DNA: TGTGCCACTTCCGGGACAGCAGATACGCAGTATTTT. Its protein is CATSGTADTQYF.

This chain uses TRBV4-3 with TRBJ2-4; 8 bases align to TRBD2. The CDR3 is 17 amino acids. V trimming: 0 bases; J trimming: 0 bases; junction bases outside the gene matches: 4. CDR1 LGHNA and CDR2 YSLEER come from the germline V gene. The CDR3 DNA reads as TGCGCCAGCAGCCAAGAAGGGACTAGTCGAGCCAAAAACATTCAGTACTTC. Its translation: CASSQEGTSRAKNIQYF.